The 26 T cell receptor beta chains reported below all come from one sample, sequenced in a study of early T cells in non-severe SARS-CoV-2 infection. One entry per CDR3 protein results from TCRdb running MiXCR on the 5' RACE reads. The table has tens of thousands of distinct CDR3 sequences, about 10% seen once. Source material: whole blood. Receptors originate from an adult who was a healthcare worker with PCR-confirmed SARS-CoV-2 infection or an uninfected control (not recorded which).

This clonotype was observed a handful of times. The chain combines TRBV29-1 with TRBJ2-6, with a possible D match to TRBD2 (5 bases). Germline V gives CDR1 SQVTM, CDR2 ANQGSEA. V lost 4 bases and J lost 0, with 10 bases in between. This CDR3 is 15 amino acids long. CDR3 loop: CSVGGRSSGANVLTF. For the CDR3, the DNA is TGCAGCGTTGGAGGGCGGAGCTCTGGGGCCAACGTCCTGACTTTC.

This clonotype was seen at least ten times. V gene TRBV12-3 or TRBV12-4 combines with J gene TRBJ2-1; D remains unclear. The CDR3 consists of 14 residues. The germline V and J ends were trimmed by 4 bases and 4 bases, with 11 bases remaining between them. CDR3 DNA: TGTGCCAGCAGTTCCGGGCCTCCATACAATGAGCAGTTCTTC. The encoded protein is CASSSGPPYNEQFF.

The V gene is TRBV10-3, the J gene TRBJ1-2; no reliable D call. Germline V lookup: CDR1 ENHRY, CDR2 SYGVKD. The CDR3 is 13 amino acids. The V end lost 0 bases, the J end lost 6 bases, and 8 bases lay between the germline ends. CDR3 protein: CAISESQPHGYTF. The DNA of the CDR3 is TGTGCCATCAGTGAGTCGCAGCCACATGGCTACACCTTC.

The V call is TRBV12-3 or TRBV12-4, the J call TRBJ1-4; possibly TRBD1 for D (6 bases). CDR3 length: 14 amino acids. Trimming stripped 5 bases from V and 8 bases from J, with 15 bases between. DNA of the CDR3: TGTGCCAGCAGTCGTTCAGGGGTATGGGAAAAACTGTTTTTT. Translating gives CASSRSGVWEKLFF.

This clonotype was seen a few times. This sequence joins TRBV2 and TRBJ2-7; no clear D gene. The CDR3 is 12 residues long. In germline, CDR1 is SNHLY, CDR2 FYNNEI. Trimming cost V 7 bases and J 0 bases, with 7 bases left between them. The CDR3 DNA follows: TGTGCCAGCATCATGAGCTCCTACGAGCAGTACTTC. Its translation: CASIMSSYEQYF.

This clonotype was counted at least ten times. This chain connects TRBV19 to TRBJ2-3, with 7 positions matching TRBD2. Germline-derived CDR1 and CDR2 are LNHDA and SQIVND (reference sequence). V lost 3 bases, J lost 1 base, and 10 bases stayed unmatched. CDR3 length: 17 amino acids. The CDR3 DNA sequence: TGTGCCAGTAGTATTCTTGCGGGAGAGCTGGGCACAGATACGCAGTATTTT. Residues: CASSILAGELGTDTQYF.

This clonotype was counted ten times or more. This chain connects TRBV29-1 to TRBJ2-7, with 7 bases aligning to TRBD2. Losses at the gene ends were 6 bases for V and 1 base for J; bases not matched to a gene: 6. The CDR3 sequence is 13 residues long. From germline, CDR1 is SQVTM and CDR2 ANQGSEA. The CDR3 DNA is TGCAGCGTACTACCCGGGGGGTCCTACGAGCAGTACTTC. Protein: CSVLPGGSYEQYF.

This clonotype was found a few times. CDR3 region: CASSIPHTDTQYF. In DNA, the CDR3 is TGTGCCAGCAGTATCCCCCACACAGATACGCAGTATTTT. V and J are TRBV28 and TRBJ2-3, with no clear D. CDR1 and CDR2 from the germline V gene are MDHEN and SYDVKM. The germline V and J ends were trimmed by 5 bases and 2 bases, with 8 bases remaining between them. The CDR3 is 13 amino acids. Full variable domain (missing parts from reference TRBV28 and TRBJ2-3): DVKVTQSSRYLVKRTGEKVFLECVQDMDHENMFWYRQDPGLGLRLIYFSYDVKMKEKGDIPEGYSVSREKKERFSLILESASTNQTSMYLCASSIPHTDTQYFGPGTRLTVL.

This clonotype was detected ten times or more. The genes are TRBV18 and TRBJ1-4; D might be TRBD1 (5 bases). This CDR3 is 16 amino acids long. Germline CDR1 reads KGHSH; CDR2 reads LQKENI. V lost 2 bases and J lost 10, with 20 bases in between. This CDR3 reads CASSPTTGTQFGKLFF. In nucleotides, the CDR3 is TGTGCCAGCTCACCAACGACGGGGACCCAATTCGGAAAACTGTTTTTT.

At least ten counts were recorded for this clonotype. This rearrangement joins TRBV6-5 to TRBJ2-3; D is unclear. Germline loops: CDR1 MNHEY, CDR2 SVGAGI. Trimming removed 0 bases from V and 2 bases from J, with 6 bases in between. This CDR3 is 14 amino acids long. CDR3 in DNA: TGTGCCAGCAGTTACTCGGGCGACACAGATACGCAGTATTTT. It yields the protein CASSYSGDTDTQYF.

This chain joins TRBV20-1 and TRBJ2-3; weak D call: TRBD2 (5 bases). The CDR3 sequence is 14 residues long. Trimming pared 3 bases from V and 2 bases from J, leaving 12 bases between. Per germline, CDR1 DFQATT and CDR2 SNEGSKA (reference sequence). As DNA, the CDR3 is TGCAGTGCTAGTAGAGGACTCGACACAGATACGCAGTATTTT. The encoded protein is CSASRGLDTDTQYF.

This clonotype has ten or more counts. CDR3 sequence reads: CSAPTSGAGEQYF. The CDR3 DNA sequence: TGCAGTGCTCCGACTAGCGGGGCCGGCGAGCAGTACTTC. The chain combines TRBV20-1 with TRBJ2-7, with 11 bases matching TRBD2. With 5 bases clipped from V and 6 bases from J, the junction kept 6 bases outside the gene matches. CDR1 and CDR2 from the germline V gene are DFQATT and SNEGSKA (reference sequence). The CDR3 loop spans 13 amino acids.

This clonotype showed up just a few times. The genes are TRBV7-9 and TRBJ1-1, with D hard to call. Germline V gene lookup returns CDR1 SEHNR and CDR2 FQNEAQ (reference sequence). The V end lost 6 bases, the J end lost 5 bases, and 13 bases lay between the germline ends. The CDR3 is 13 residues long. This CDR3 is CASRSHWETEAFF. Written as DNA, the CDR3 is TGTGCCAGCAGGTCCCACTGGGAGACTGAAGCTTTCTTT.

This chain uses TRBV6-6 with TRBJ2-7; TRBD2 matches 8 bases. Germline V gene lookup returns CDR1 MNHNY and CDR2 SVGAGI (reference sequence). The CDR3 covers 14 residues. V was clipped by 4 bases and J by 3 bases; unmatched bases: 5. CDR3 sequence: CASSSLAGSYEQYF. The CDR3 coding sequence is TGTGCCAGCAGTTCTCTAGCGGGTAGCTACGAGCAGTACTTC.

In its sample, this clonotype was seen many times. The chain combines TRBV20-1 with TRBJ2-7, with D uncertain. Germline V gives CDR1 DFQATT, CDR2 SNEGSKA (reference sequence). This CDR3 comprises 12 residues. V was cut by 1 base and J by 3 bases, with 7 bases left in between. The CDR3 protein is CSARGGGYEQYF. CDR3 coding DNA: TGCAGTGCTAGAGGTGGCGGCTACGAGCAGTACTTC.

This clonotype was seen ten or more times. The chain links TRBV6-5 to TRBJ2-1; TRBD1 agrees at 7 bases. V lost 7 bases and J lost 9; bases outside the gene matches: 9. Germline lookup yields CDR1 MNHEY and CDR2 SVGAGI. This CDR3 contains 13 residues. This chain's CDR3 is CASTRRGQGEQFF. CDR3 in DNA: TGTGCCAGCACCCGAAGGGGGCAGGGTGAGCAGTTCTTC.

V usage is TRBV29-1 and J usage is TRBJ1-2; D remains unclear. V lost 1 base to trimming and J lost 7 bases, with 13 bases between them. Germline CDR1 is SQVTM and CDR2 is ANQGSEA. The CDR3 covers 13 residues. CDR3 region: CSVEAPSRVGYTF. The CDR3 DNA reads TGCAGCGTTGAAGCCCCCAGTAGGGTTGGCTACACCTTC. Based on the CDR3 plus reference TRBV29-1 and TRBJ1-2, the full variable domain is SAVISQKPSRDICQRGTSLTIQCQVDSQVTMMFWYRQQPGQSLTLIATANQGSEATYESGFVIDKFPISRPNLTFSTLTVSNMSPEDSSIYLCSVEAPSRVGYTFGSGTRLTVV.

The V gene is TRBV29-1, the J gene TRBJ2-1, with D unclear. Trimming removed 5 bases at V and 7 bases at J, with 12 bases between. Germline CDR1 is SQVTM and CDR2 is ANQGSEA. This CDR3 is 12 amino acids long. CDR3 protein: CSVSGSKNEQFF. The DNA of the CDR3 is TGCAGCGTTAGTGGTAGCAAGAATGAGCAGTTCTTC.

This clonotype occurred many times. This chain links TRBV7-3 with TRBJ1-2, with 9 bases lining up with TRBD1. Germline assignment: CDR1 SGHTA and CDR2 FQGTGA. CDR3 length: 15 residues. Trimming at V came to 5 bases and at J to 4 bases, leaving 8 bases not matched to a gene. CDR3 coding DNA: TGTGCCAGCAGCCCCGGGACAGGGCGAACCTATGGCTACACCTTC. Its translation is CASSPGTGRTYGYTF.

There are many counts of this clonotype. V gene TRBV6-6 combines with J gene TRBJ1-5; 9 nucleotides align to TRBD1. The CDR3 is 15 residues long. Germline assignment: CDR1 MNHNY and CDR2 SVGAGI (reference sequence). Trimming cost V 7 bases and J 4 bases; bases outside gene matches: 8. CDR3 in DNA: TGTGCCAGCATCCTACAGGGGGCTGGGAATCAGCCCCAGCATTTT. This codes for CASILQGAGNQPQHF.

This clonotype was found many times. The CDR3: CASSTIQITGELFF. The CDR3 region has the DNA TGTGCCAGCAGCACAATACAGATCACCGGGGAGCTGTTTTTT. The chain combines TRBV7-9 with TRBJ2-2; D gene uncertain. From germline, CDR1 is SEHNR and CDR2 FQNEAQ (reference sequence). Deletions cut 5 bases from V and 4 bases from J, with 11 bases between. CDR3 length: 14 amino acids.

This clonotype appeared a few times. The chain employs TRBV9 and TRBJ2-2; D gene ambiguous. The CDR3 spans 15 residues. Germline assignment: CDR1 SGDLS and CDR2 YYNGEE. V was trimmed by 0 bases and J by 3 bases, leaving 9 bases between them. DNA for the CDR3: TGTGCCAGCAGCGTAGGTAGCAGCGACACCGGGGAGCTGTTTTTT. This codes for CASSVGSSDTGELFF.

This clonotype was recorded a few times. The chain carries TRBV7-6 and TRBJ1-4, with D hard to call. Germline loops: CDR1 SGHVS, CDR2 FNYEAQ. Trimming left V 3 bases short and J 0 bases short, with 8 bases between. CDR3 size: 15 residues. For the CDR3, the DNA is TGTGCCAGCAGCTTCCGGGCAGCAACTAATGAAAAACTGTTTTTT. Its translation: CASSFRAATNEKLFF.

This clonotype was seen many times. The CDR3 loop reads CASSLTGDTSPLHF. In nucleotides, the CDR3 is TGTGCCAGCAGCCTTACAGGGGATACATCACCCCTCCACTTT. The rearrangement joins TRBV7-6 to TRBJ1-6, with 7 bases aligning to TRBD1. Germline-derived CDR1 and CDR2 are SGHVS and FNYEAQ. The CDR3 is 14 amino acids. V lost 5 bases to trimming and J lost 10 bases; unmatched junction nucleotides: 8.

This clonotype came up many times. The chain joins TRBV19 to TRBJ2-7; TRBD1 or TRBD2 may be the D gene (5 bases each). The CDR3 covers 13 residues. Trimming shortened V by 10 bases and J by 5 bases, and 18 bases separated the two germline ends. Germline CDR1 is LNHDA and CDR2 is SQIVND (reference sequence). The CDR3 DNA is TGTGCCACCCAACCAGAGGGGTCAGACGAGCAGTACTTC. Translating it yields CATQPEGSDEQYF.

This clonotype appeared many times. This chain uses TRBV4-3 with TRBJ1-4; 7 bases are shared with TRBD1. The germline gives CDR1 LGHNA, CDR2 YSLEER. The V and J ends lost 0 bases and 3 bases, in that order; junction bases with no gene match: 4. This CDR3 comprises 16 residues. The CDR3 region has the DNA TGCGCCAGCAGCCAAGAGGGACAGACCCCTAATGAAAAACTGTTTTTT. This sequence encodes CASSQEGQTPNEKLFF.